One sample yielded the 10 T cell receptor beta chains listed below, sequenced in a study of long-term antiretroviral therapy in people with HIV (dated by TCRdb to between 2021 and 2023). The immunoSEQ hsTCRB v3.0 assay was used at survey level resolution for TRB variable region sequencing. The source is immuneACCESS, and TCRdb retained only in-frame sequences with V and J called. Part of the clones is not carried over; for the studies checked, unresolved V genes explain less than half of this, and the remainder is unexplained. The table for this sample lists under 45,000 clones; about 94% of them were counted only once. The ten largest clones take up less than 2.5% of the sample. Source: unsorted PBMCs, taken about 9 years after starting antiretroviral therapy. The origin of the receptors is a young man with HIV.

The gene calls are TRBV4-1 and TRBJ2-7; weak D call: TRBD1 (5 bases). This CDR3 is built from 14 residues. V was pared by 1 base and J by 5 bases, with 12 bases between. In germline, CDR1 is MGHRA, CDR2 YSYEKL. The CDR3 nucleotides are TGCGCCAGCAGCCAAGTGACAGAGGCCAACGAGCAGTACTTC. Protein product: CASSQVTEANEQYF.

V is TRBV28 and J is TRBJ1-1; D is ambiguous. The CDR3 length is 12 residues. The germline V gene encodes CDR1 MDHEN and CDR2 SYDVKM. Trimming removed 6 bases from V and 6 bases from J, with 11 bases in between. The CDR3 sequence: CASSPPASEAFF. In DNA form, the CDR3 reads TGTGCCAGCAGCCCCCCGGCCTCTGAAGCTTTCTTT.

The rearrangement joins TRBV5-1 to TRBJ2-6, with D unclear. The CDR3 covers 13 residues. Trimming stripped 4 bases from V and 0 bases from J, with 2 bases between. Germline loops: CDR1 SGHRS, CDR2 YFSETQ. The CDR3 protein is CASSDSGANVLTF. In DNA form, the CDR3 reads TGCGCCAGCAGCGACTCTGGGGCCAACGTCCTGACTTTC.

This clone came up once. The chain carries TRBV18 and TRBJ2-2; no firm D call. Germline V gene data show CDR1 as KGHSH and CDR2 as LQKENI. V was trimmed by 1 base and J by 1 base, leaving 4 bases between them. CDR3 length: 14 amino acids. The CDR3 loop is CASSPRVNTGELFF. In DNA form, the CDR3 reads TGTGCCAGCTCACCACGGGTGAACACCGGGGAGCTGTTTTTT.

The CDR3 DNA is TGCGCCAGCAGCCCGGGGGGGGTGAGGAACACTGAAGCTTTCTTT. Its protein product is CASSPGGVRNTEAFF. V and J are TRBV5-1 and TRBJ1-1, with D possibly being TRBD1 (5 bases). The V end lost 4 bases, the J end lost 1 base, and 14 bases lay between the germline ends. The CDR3 has 15 amino acids. The germline V gene has CDR1 SGHRS and CDR2 YFSETQ.

The chain uses TRBV5-1 and TRBJ1-1, with D maybe TRBD1 (6 bases). Trimming stripped 3 bases from V and 1 base from J, with 10 bases between. CDR3 length: 14 amino acids. Per the germline V gene, CDR1 is SGHRS and CDR2 is YFSETQ. The CDR3 protein is CASSWTAQNTEAFF. In DNA, the CDR3 is TGCGCCAGCAGCTGGACAGCGCAGAACACTGAAGCTTTCTTT.

This clone has just one count. The chain carries TRBV7-8 and TRBJ1-2; D unresolved. V was shortened by 5 bases and J by 3 bases, with 13 bases between the two germline ends. The germline V gene has CDR1 SGHVS and CDR2 FQNEAQ. The CDR3 length is 14 residues. The CDR3 nucleotides read TGTGCCAGCAGCACCACCACAGCTGACTATGGCTACACCTTC. Translating gives CASSTTTADYGYTF.

The V gene is TRBV27, the J gene TRBJ2-2, with D possibly called TRBD1 or TRBD2 (7 bases each). CDR3 length equals 14 residues. CDR1 and CDR2 (germline): MNHEY, SMNVEV (reference sequence). The V and J ends lost 5 bases and 9 bases respectively, with 16 bases between them. CDR3 coding DNA: TGTGCCAGCAGTAGGGGAGGGGGCTCCCGGGAGCTGTTTTTT. Translation: CASSRGGGSRELFF.

This chain links TRBV10-2 with TRBJ2-7, with TRBD1 matching over 8 bases. V shed 6 bases, J shed 7 bases, and the junction held 8 bases outside the gene matches. Germline-derived CDR1 and CDR2 are WSHSY and SAAADI. The CDR3 has 13 residues. This CDR3 is CASRVAGGEEQYF. In nucleotides, the CDR3 is TGCGCCAGCAGGGTGGCAGGGGGCGAAGAGCAGTACTTC.

The chain recombines TRBV7-2 with TRBJ2-7, with 7 nucleotides matching TRBD2. Germline V gene lookup returns CDR1 SGHTA and CDR2 FQGNSA. The V gene end was trimmed by 2 bases and the J gene end by 4 bases; junction bases not matched to a gene: 5. CDR3 length: 14 residues. Here the CDR3 DNA reads TGTGCCAGCAGCTTACTGCTGGGGGGGTACGAGCAGTACTTC. As protein: CASSLLLGGYEQYF.